Following are 6 T cell receptor beta chains from one sample sequenced in a study of quantifying T cell responses using KT2 cells. Study as a whole: TCR alpha and beta constant-region primers primed reverse transcription of RNA.

The cDNA 3' end received a ligated oligonucleotide with a UMI. First-round PCR used roughly 4 cycles and beta primers RC1.1 and RC1.2 covering TRBC1 and TRBC2. Each CDR3 protein gets one entry after TCRdb re-called the UMI-ligation and nested PCR reads with MiXCR. The repertoire holds fewer than 50,000 distinct CDR3 sequences, with 11% as singletons. Specimen: PBMCs spiked with cells of the T cell clone KT2. Receptor source: a human donor.

This clonotype was seen repeatedly, ten times or more. V is TRBV4-3 and J is TRBJ2-5; 9 positions match TRBD1. CDR1 and CDR2 from the germline V gene are LGHNA and YSLEER. The CDR3 loop spans 17 amino acids. V lost 3 bases, J lost 4 bases, and 12 bases stayed unmatched. The CDR3 DNA is TGCGCCAGCAGCCAGGAGGGCCAGGGACAGGGTGCAGAGACCCAGTACTTC. It specifies CASSQEGQGQGAETQYF.

In its sample, this clonotype was seen a few times. The chain combines TRBV12-3 or TRBV12-4 with TRBJ1-5; D is ambiguous. The CDR3 totals 15 residues. V lost 5 bases, J lost 6 bases, and 17 bases lay in between. CDR3 bases: TGTGCCAGCAGTCTATACGACTCGGGCGGTCAGCCCCAGCATTTT. Its protein is CASSLYDSGGQPQHF.

V and J are TRBV6-2 or TRBV6-3 and TRBJ2-1, with 8 bases fitting TRBD1. Per germline, CDR1 MNHEY and CDR2 SVGEGT. The CDR3 contains 14 residues. V gave up 4 bases and J gave up 6 bases; unmatched junction bases: 5. CDR3: CASSFPGGGNEQFF. DNA of the CDR3: TGTGCCAGCAGTTTTCCAGGGGGCGGCAATGAGCAGTTCTTC.

In this sample, this clonotype turned up many times. The genes are TRBV27 and TRBJ2-5; the D gene could be TRBD1 or TRBD2 (5 bases each). From germline, CDR1 is MNHEY and CDR2 SMNVEV (reference sequence). Trimming cost V 7 bases and J 5 bases, with 14 bases left between them. This CDR3 has 13 residues. CDR3 sequence reads: CASKPWGTETQYF. As DNA, the CDR3 is TGTGCCAGCAAACCGTGGGGGACGGAGACCCAGTACTTC.

The rearrangement joins TRBV7-9 to TRBJ2-3; D not resolved. The CDR3 is 12 amino acids. Trimming removed 5 bases at V and 8 bases at J, with 11 bases between. Germline V gene lookup returns CDR1 SEHNR and CDR2 FQNEAQ (reference sequence). CDR3 nucleotides: TGTGCCAGCAGCCCTGACTGGATTACGCAGTATTTT. Protein: CASSPDWITQYF.

This clonotype was seen many times. The rearrangement joins TRBV20-1 to TRBJ2-5; D could derive from TRBD1 or TRBD2 (6 bases each). The CDR3 runs 14 residues. V was trimmed by 6 bases and J by 0 bases, leaving 14 bases between them. Germline loops: CDR1 DFQATT, CDR2 SNEGSKA (reference sequence). The CDR3 DNA sequence: TGCAGTGCCCGCCGCGGGGACAACCAAGAGACCCAGTACTTC. It is translated as CSARRGDNQETQYF.